The present entry profiles one T cell receptor beta chain with its context. Its antigen remains unknown. This PCR relied on a set of 60 Vbeta primers and 13 Jbeta primers. The assay was immunoSEQ multiplex PCR, and TCRdb's table has in-frame clones only and misses some. The sample shows about 180,000 clones, around three quarters of them seen only once. The source of the sample is a study of cytomegalovirus exposure and HLA in healthy donors. Study results and limitations: Analysis performed later showed TCR beta chains linked to HLA being more clonally expanded than equally common others. V- and J-gene trimming in TCR beta was tied to a missense DCLRE1C variant by an analysis performed later.

V trimming: 5 bases; J trimming: 3 bases; junction bases outside the gene matches: 12. The germline CDR1 and CDR2 sequences are SGHAT and FQNNGV. The CDR3 is 17 residues long. This TCR derives from a man between 40 and 49 years old in good health and CMV-seronegative. Sequenced sample: PBMCs. J is TRBJ2-2 and V is TRBV11-2; the match to TRBD2 covers 7 bases. The CDR3 DNA sequence: TGTGCCAGCAGCACGTACCCAGGGACTACTGACACCGGGGAGCTGTTTTTT. Amino acids: CASSTYPGTTDTGELFF. Using reference TRBV11-2 and TRBJ2-2 for the parts outside the CDR3, the full variable domain is EAGVAQSPRYKIIEKRQSVAFWCNPISGHATLYWYQQILGQGPKLLIQFQNNGVVDDSQLPKDRFSAERLKGVDSTLKIQPAKLEDSAVYLCASSTYPGTTDTGELFFGEGSRLTVL.